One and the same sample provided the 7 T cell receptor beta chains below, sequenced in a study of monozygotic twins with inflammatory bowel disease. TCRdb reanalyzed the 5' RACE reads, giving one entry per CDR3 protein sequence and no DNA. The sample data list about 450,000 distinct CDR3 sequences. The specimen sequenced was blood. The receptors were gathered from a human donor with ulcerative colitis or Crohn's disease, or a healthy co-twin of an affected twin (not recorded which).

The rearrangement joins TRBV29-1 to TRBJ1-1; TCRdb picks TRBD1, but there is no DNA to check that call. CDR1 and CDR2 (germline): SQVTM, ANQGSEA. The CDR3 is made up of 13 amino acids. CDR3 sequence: CSVRGLLNTEAFF.

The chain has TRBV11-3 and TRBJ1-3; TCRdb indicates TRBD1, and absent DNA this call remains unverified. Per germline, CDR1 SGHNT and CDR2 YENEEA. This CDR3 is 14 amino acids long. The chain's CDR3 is CASSSGTAGNTIYF.

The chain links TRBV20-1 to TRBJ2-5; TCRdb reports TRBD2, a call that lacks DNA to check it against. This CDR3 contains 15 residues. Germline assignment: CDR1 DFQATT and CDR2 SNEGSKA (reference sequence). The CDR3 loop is CSAREAGWYQETQYF.

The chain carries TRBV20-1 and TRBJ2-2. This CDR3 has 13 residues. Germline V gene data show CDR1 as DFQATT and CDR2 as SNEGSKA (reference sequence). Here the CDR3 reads CSAAGVASGELFF.

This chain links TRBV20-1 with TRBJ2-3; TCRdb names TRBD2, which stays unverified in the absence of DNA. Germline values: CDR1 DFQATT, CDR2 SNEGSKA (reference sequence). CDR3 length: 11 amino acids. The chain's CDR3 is CSAPSGVTQYF.

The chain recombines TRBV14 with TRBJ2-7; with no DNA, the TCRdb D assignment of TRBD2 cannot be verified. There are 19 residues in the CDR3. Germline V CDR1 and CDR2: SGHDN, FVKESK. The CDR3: CASSPVGASGSLSSYEQYF.

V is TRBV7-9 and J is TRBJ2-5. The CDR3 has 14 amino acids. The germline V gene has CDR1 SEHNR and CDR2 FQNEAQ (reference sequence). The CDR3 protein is CASSFRTNWETQYF.